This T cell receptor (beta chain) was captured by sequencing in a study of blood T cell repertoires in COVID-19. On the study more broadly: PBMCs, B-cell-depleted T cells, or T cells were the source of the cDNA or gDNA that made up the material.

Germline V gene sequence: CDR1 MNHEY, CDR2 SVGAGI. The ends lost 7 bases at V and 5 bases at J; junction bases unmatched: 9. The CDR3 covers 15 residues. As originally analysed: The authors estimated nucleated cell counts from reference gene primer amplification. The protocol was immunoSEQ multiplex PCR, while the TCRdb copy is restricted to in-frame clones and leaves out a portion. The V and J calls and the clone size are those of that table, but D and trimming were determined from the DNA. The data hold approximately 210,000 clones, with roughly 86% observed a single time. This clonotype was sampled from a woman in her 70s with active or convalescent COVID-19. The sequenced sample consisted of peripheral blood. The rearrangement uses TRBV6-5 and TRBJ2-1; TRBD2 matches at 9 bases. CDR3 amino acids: CASTILAGYNNEQFF. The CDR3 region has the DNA TGTGCCAGCACTATACTAGCGGGTTATAACAATGAGCAGTTCTTC.